This T cell receptor beta chain was found in a study of OX40 agonist ivuxolimab in advanced cancers. The sample holds one count of this clone. Trimming removed 2 bases from V and 5 bases from J, with 13 bases in between. CDR1 and CDR2 from the germline V gene are KGHSH and LQKENI. The CDR3 runs to 15 residues. Sequenced by immunoSEQ multiplex PCR; TCRdb stores in-frame clones only, minus some. The sample lists fewer than 50,000 clones, around 93% occurring once. The chain joins TRBV18 to TRBJ1-5, with D uncertain. The origin of this receptor is an adult with an advanced solid tumor such as melanoma, head and neck, liver or kidney cancer. Sample: CD4+ or CD8+ T cells sorted from blood, taken in a trial of the OX40 agonist ivuxolimab. In nucleotides, the CDR3 is TGTGCCAGCTCACCAGGGAGTATTGGGGATCAGCCCCAGCATTTT. This sequence encodes CASSPGSIGDQPQHF.